This is a list of T cell receptor beta chains from one sample in a study of blood T cell repertoires in COVID-19. Generated by immunoSEQ multiplex PCR, the TCRdb table keeps only in-frame clones and is missing some. The table includes 390,000 or so clones, roughly four fifths detected once. The sequencing input was PBMCs or T cells enriched from blood (not recorded which). All receptors come from a woman aged 50 to 60 who had recovered from COVID-19. CDR3s include the opening cysteine and the closing phenylalanine or tryptophan. D genes are given only for firm matches. A clone size is listed for some rows: how often the clone was seen (once, few, many), or a class if it is expanded.

j_gene	abundance	d_gene	v_gene	CDR3nt	CDR3aa
TRBJ1-2	few	TRBD1	TRBV19	TGTGCCAGTAGTATCTCCGACAGGGATAGCTATGGCTACACCTTC	CASSISDRDSYGYTF
TRBJ2-1	.	.	TRBV7-8	TGTGCCAGTGGAGGGTACGGAGGGCCCTCGTGGAATGAGCAGTTCTTC	CASGGYGGPSWNEQFF
TRBJ1-1	.	TRBD1	TRBV25-1	TGTGCCAGCAGTGTCCACAGGGGAATCGGCACTGAAGCTTTCTTT	CASSVHRGIGTEAFF
TRBJ2-3	.	TRBD1	TRBV7-3	TGTGCCAGCACTACAGGGGACACAGATACGCAGTATTTT	CASTTGDTDTQYF
TRBJ1-2	few	TRBD1	TRBV7-9	TGTGCCAGCAGCTTAAACACAGGACAGGGGTTCGGCTACACCTTC	CASSLNTGQGFGYTF
TRBJ2-1	.	.	TRBV12-3/TRBV12-4	TGTGCCAGCCACACGGGGGGCGAGCAGTTCTTC	CASHTGGEQFF
TRBJ2-5	.	TRBD2	TRBV20-1	TGCAGTGCACCAGCGGGAAAGACCCAGTACTTC	CSAPAGKTQYF
TRBJ1-5	.	.	TRBV12-3/TRBV12-4	TGTGCCAGCAGCTATAGCAATCAGCCCCAGCATTTT	CASSYSNQPQHF
TRBJ1-1	.	.	TRBV5-1	TGCGCCAGCAGCCCCTTATCGAGGACAGTGAACACTGAAGCTTTCTTT	CASSPLSRTVNTEAFF
TRBJ1-1	.	.	TRBV18	TGTGCCAGCTCACCCCTACCCGCGAACACTGAAGCTTTCTTT	CASSPLPANTEAFF
TRBJ1-5	.	TRBD1	TRBV5-1	TGCGCCAGCAGACCGGGGACAGGGGTCAATCAGCCCCAGCATTTT	CASRPGTGVNQPQHF
TRBJ2-7	.	.	TRBV3-1/TRBV3-2	TGTGCCAGCAGCCAAGTCGTGAGGGCCCCGGCATACGAGCAGTACTTC	CASSQVVRAPAYEQYF
TRBJ2-1	.	.	TRBV10-3	TGTGCCATCAAAACGGGAGCGGAGCGAAACAATGAGCAGTTCTTC	CAIKTGAERNNEQFF